This T cell receptor beta chain was captured in a study of blood T cell repertoires in COVID-19 (dated by TCRdb to about 2020). Background for the entire study: Samples from collaborators originated in the United States, Italy and Spain and spanned both the acute and convalescent phases of COVID-19. The material from the prospective study consisted of cDNA or gDNA derived from T cells, B-cell-depleted T cells, or PBMCs. Subjects who had been exposed to COVID-19, were actively infected with it, or had recovered from it provided the deeply sampled blood TCRbeta repertoires that made up the dataset. The repertoires were released in a freely available public database meant as a resource for research on the immune response to SARS-CoV-2. The samples were drawn from the first 160 participants of the ongoing ImmuneRACE study and from 1,254 subjects provided by 6 global collaborators. A de-identified subject ID, COVID-19 status, age in years and sex were almost always included in the sample metadata. Where available, HLA class I and class II types were taken from metadata supplied by the sample provider and were not determined by assay-based typing.

CDR3 length: 11 amino acids, cysteine to phenylalanine. The CDR3 DNA has 33 bases and is translated from base 1. The V end loses 6 bases and the J end loses 8 bases, and a stretch of 7 bases separates them. Notes on this clone: Its cognate antigen has yet to be identified. No quality values exist for individual bases; no much larger clone is one base distant.

Broader findings and caveats from the paper: The quantity of clinical and demographic metadata differed by source and by participant and was supplied without curation.

The immunoSEQ Assay, a bias-controlled multiplex PCR, was used to amplify TCRbeta CDR3 regions from genomic DNA. In the source study's methods: The number of nucleated cells in each sample was estimated by amplification of reference gene primers within the assay. To quantify the absolute abundance of each unique TCRbeta CDR3 rearrangement, sequence reads were collapsed and filtered. For each sample, productive Simpson clonality was calculated as the square root of Simpson's diversity index over productive rearrangements. Sourced from immuneACCESS, this table was stored by TCRdb with only in-frame sequences that have V and J called. A share of the clones is absent; for the studies checked, an unresolved V gene accounts for under half, and the remainder has no known explanation. Clone size and the V and J calls come from that table; the DNA yielded D and trimming. The sample table records 400,000 or so clones; nearly 90% of these occur just once. The ten largest account for approximately 2.1% of the sample.

In the prospective study, participants were roughly 18 to 100 years old, resided in about two dozen geographic areas of the United States, and were enrolled through a virtual design. To assign participants to cohorts, the prospective study relied on clinical history that participants themselves reported in a screening survey and a study questionnaire. In the prospective study, whole blood, serum and a nasopharyngeal or oropharyngeal swab were collected from each participant by mobile phlebotomists. Prospective study participants could optionally give additional blood draws and questionnaires over an approximately two-month period. Before DNA extraction, prospective study blood samples were shipped either frozen or at room temperature.

The sequence joins TRBV12-3 or TRBV12-4 to TRBJ2-2, with an unclear D gene assignment. The sample was PBMCs or T cells enriched from blood (not recorded which). This clonotype was sampled from a middle-aged woman with acute COVID-19. The DNA reads TGTGCCAGCAGCCGCGTGGGGGAGCTGTTTTTT. Translated, this is CASSRVGELFF.